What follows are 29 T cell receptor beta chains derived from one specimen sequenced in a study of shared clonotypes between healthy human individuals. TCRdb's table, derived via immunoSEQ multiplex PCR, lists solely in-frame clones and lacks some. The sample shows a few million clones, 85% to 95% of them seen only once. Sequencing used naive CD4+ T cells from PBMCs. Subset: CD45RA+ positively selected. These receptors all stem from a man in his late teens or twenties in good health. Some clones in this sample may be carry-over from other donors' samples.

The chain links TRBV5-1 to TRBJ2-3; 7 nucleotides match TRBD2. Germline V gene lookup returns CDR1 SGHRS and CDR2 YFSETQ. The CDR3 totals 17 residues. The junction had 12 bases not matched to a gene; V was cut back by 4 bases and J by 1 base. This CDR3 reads CASSSRLARSGTDTQYF. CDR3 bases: TGCGCCAGCAGCAGCAGACTAGCAAGGTCGGGCACAGATACGCAGTATTTT.

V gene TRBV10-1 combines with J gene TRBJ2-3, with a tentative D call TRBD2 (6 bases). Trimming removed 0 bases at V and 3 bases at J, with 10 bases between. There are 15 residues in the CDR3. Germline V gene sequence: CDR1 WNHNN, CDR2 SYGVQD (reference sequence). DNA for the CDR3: TGCGCCAGCAGTGAGTCCGCAGGAGGGACAGATACGCAGTATTTT. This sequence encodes CASSESAGGTDTQYF.

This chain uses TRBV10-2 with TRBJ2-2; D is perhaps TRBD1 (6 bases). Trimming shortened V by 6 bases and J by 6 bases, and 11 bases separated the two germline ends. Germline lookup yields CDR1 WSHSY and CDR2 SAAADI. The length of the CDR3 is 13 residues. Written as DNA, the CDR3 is TGCGCCAGCAGGCTACAGGGACCCGGGGAGCTGTTTTTT. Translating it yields CASRLQGPGELFF.

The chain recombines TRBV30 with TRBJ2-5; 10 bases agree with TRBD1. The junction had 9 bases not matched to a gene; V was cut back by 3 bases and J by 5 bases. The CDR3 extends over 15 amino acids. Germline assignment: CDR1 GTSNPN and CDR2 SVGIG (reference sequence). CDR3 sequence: CAWSDRDRGFETQYF. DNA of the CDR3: TGTGCCTGGAGCGACCGGGACAGGGGTTTTGAGACCCAGTACTTC. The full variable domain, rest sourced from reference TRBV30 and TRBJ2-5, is SQTIHQWPATLVQPVGSPLSLECTVEGTSNPNLYWYRQAAGRGLQLLFYSVGIGQISSEVPQNLSASRPQDRQFILSSKKLLLSDSGFYLCAWSDRDRGFETQYFGPGTRLLVL.

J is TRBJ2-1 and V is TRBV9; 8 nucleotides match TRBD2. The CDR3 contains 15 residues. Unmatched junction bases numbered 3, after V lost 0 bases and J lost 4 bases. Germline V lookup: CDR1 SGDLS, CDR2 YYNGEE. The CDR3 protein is CASSVELAEYNEQFF. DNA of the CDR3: TGTGCCAGCAGCGTAGAACTAGCGGAGTACAATGAGCAGTTCTTC.

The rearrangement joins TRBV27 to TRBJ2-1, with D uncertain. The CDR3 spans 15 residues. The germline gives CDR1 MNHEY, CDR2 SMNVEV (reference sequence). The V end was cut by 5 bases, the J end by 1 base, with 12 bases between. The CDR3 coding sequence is TGTGCCAGCAGTACCCCCCTCGTATCCTACAATGAGCAGTTCTTC. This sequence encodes CASSTPLVSYNEQFF.

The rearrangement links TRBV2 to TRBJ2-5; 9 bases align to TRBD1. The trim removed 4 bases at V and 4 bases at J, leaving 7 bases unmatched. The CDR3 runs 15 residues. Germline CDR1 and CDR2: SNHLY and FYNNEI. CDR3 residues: CASSGRGQGLETQYF. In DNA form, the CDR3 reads TGTGCCAGCAGTGGTCGAGGACAGGGGCTAGAGACCCAGTACTTC.

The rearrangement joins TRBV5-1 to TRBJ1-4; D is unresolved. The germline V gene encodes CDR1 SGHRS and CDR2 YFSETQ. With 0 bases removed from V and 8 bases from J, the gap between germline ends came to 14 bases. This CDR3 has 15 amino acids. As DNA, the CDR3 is TGCGCCAGCAGCTTGGAAGTGGGAGCGAAGGAAAAACTGTTTTTT. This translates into CASSLEVGAKEKLFF.

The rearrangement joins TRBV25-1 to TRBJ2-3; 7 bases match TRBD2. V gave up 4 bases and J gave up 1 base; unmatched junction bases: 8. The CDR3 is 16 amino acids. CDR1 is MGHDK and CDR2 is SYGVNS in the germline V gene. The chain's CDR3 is CASSVRSGTGTDTQYF. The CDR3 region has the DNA TGTGCCAGCAGTGTCCGCAGCGGGACCGGCACAGATACGCAGTATTTT.

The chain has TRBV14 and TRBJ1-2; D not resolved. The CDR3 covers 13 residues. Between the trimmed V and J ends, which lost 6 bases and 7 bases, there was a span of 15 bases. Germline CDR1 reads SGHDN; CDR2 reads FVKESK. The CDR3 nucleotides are TGTGCCAGCAGTGCCAGTGGCCCGGGTGGCTACACCTTC. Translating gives CASSASGPGGYTF.

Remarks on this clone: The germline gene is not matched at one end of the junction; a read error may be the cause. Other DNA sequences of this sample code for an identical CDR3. CDR3 DNA: TGTGCCAGCAGTTTACCTGGCGCCAACGTCCTGACTTTC. This encodes CASSLPGANVLTF. This chain links TRBV28 with TRBJ2-6; D is unresolved. The CDR3 spans 13 residues. Per germline, CDR1 MDHEN and CDR2 SYDVKM.

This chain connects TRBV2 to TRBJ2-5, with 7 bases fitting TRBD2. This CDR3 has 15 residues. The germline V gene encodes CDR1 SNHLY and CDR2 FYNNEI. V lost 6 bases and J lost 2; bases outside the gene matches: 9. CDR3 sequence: CASRDKAGEQETQYF. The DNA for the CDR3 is TGTGCCAGCAGGGATAAGGCGGGGGAACAAGAGACCCAGTACTTC.

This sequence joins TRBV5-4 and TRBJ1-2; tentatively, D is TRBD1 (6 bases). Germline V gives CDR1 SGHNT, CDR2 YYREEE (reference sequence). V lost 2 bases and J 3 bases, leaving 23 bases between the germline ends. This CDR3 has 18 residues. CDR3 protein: CASSFPNSGQRAYYGYTF. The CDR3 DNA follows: TGTGCCAGCAGCTTCCCTAACTCCGGACAGCGGGCATACTATGGCTACACCTTC.

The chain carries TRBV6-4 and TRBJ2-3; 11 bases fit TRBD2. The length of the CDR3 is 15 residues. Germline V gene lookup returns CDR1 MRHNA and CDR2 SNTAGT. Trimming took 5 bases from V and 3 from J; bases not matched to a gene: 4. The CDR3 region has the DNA TGTGCCAGCAGTCGACTAGCGGGATGGACAGATACGCAGTATTTT. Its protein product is CASSRLAGWTDTQYF.

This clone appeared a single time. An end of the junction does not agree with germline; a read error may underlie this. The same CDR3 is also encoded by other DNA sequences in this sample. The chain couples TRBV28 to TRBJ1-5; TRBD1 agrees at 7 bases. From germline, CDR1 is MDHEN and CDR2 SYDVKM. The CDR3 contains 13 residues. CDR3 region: CASLDRADQPQHF. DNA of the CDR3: TGCGCCAGCCTTGACAGGGCGGATCAGCCCCAGCATTTT.

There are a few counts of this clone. The CDR3 coding sequence is TGTGCCAGCAGTAGGAACGGGAGGGCCTACGAGCAGTACTTC. Translating gives CASSRNGRAYEQYF. The V and J genes are TRBV2 and TRBJ2-7; 8 positions agree with TRBD2. Germline CDR1 is SNHLY and CDR2 is FYNNEI. The CDR3 extends over 14 amino acids. The trim removed 5 bases at V and 2 bases at J, leaving 5 bases unmatched. The whole variable domain, filled in from reference TRBV2 and TRBJ2-7, reads EPEVTQTPSHQVTQMGQEVILRCVPISNHLYFYWYRQILGQKVEFLVSFYNNEISEKSEIFDDQFSVERPDGSNFTLKIRSTKLEDSAMYFCASSRNGRAYEQYFGPGTRLTVT.

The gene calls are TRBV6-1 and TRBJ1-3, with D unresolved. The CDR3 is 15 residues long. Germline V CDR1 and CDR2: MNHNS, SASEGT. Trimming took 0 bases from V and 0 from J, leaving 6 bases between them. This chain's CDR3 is CASSEATNSGNTIYF. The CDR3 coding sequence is TGTGCCAGCAGTGAAGCGACAAACTCTGGAAACACCATATATTTT.

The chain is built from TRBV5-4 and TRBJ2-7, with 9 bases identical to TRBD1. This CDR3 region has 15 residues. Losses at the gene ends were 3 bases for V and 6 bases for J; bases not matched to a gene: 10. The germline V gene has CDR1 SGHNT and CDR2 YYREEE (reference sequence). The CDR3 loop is CASSSAGTGRSEQYF. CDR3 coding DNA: TGTGCCAGCAGCTCCGCCGGGACAGGGCGTAGCGAGCAGTACTTC.

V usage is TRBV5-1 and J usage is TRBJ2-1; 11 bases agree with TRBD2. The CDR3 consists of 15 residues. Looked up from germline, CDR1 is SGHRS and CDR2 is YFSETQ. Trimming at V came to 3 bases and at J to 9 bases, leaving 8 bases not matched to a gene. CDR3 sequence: CASSSVLAGDSEQFF. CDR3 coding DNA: TGCGCCAGCAGCTCGGTACTAGCGGGAGACAGTGAGCAGTTCTTC. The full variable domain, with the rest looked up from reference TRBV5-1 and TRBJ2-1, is KAGVTQTPRYLIKTRGQQVTLSCSPISGHRSVSWYQQTPGQGLQFLFEYFSETQRNKGNFPGRFSGRQFSNSRSEMNVSTLELGDSALYLCASSSVLAGDSEQFFGPGTRLTVL.

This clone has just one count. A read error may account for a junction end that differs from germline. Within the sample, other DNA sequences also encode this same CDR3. The CDR3 DNA reads as TGCGCCAGCAGTTCCGGACAGAGCTCTGGAAACACCATATATTTT. Protein product: CASSSGQSSGNTIYF. The chain recombines TRBV6-6 with TRBJ1-3; perhaps TRBD1 as D (6 bases). This CDR3 is 15 amino acids long. Germline V CDR1 and CDR2: MNHNY, SVGAGI (reference sequence).

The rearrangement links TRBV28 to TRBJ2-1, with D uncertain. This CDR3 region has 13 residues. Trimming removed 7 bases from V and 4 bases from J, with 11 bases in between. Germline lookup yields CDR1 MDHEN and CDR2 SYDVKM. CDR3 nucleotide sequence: TGTGCCAGCAATCTCATGCGTTACAATGAGCAGTTCTTC. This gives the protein CASNLMRYNEQFF. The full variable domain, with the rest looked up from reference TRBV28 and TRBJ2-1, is DVKVTQSSRYLVKRTGEKVFLECVQDMDHENMFWYRQDPGLGLRLIYFSYDVKMKEKGDIPEGYSVSREKKERFSLILESASTNQTSMYLCASNLMRYNEQFFGPGTRLTVL.

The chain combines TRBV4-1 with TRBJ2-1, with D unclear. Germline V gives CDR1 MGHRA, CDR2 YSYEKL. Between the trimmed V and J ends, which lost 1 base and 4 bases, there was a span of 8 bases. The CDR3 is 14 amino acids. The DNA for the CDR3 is TGCGCCAGCAGCCAAGGACCAGTGTACAATGAGCAGTTCTTC. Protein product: CASSQGPVYNEQFF.

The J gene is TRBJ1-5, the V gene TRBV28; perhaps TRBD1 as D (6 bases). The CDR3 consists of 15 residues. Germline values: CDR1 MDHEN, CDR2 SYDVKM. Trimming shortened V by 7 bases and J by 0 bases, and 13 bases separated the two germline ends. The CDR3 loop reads CASNFPTGSNQPQHF. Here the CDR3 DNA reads TGTGCCAGCAATTTTCCGACAGGTAGCAATCAGCCCCAGCATTTT.

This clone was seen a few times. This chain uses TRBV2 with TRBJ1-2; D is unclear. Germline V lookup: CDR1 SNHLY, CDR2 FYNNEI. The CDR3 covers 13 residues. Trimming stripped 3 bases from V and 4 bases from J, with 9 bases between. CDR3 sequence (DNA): TGTGCCAGCAGTGACTTTACGTTCTATGGCTACACCTTC. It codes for CASSDFTFYGYTF.

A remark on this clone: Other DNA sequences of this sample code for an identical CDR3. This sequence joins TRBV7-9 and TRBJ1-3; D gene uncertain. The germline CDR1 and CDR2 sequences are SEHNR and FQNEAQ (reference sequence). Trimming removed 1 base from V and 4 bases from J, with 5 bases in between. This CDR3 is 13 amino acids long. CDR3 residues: CASSLGVGNTIYF. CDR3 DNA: TGTGCCAGCAGCTTAGGTGTCGGAAACACCATATATTTT.

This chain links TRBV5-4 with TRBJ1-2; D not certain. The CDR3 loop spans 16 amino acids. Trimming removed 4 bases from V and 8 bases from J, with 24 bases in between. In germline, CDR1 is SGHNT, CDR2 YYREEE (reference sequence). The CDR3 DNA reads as TGTGCCAGCAGCCGACCCTCCGAGGGTAGTATAGGAGGCTACACCTTC. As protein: CASSRPSEGSIGGYTF.

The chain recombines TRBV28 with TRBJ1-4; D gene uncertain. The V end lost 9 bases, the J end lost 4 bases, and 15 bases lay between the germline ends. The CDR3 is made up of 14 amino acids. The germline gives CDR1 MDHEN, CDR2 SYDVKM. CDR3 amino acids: CASGGSLFNEKLFF. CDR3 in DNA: TGTGCCAGTGGTGGCTCCTTATTTAATGAAAAACTGTTTTTT. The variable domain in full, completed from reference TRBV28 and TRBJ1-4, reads DVKVTQSSRYLVKRTGEKVFLECVQDMDHENMFWYRQDPGLGLRLIYFSYDVKMKEKGDIPEGYSVSREKKERFSLILESASTNQTSMYLCASGGSLFNEKLFFGSGTQLSVL.

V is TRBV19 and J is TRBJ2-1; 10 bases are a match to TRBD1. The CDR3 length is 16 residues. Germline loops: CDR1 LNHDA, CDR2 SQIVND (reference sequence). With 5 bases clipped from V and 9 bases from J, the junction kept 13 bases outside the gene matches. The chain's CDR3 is CASSYLPGQGFGEQFF. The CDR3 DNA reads TGTGCCAGTAGTTACTTACCGGGACAGGGGTTTGGTGAGCAGTTCTTC.

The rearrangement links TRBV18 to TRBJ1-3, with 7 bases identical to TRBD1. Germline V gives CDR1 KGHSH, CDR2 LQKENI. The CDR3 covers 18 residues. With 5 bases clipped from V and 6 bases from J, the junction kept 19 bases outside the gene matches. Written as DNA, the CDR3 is TGTGCCAGCTCAGACCGGTCCGGGACAGTCCTCGGCGTAAACACCATATATTTT. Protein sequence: CASSDRSGTVLGVNTIYF.